One and the same sample provided the 32 T cell receptor beta chains below, sequenced in a study of beta chain features in type 1 diabetes. As every portion of the isolated RNA was reverse transcribed, the sequencing read expressed TCRB transcripts. Sequenced by immunoSEQ multiplex PCR; TCRdb stores in-frame clones only, minus some. This sample has hundreds of thousands of clones, with about a sixth found just once. Material: naive CD4+ T cells from blood. These receptors came from a man between 18 and 35 years old in good health.

In its sample, this clone was seen a few times. The V and J genes are TRBV5-4 and TRBJ2-7; TRBD1 matches at 8 bases. V gave up 2 bases and J gave up 5 bases; unmatched junction bases: 3. This CDR3 spans 13 amino acids. From germline, CDR1 is SGHNT and CDR2 YYREEE (reference sequence). The CDR3 here is CASSFQTGDEQYF. The CDR3 coding sequence is TGTGCCAGCAGCTTCCAGACAGGGGACGAGCAGTACTTC.

V gene TRBV7-2 combines with J gene TRBJ2-3; TRBD1 matches at 9 bases. The CDR3 runs 16 residues. The junction had 10 bases not matched to a gene; V was cut back by 6 bases and J by 3 bases. Germline-derived CDR1 and CDR2 are SGHTA and FQGNSA. As DNA, the CDR3 is TGTGCCAGCAGACTTACAGGGGGCTTTTGGACAGATACGCAGTATTTT. Translation: CASRLTGGFWTDTQYF.

The gene calls are TRBV2 and TRBJ2-7; possibly TRBD2 for D (6 bases). CDR1 and CDR2 (germline): SNHLY, FYNNEI. Trimming removed 10 bases at V and 3 bases at J, with 16 bases between. This CDR3 is 13 amino acids long. CDR3 sequence: CAIETGGNYEQYF. CDR3 DNA sequence: TGTGCCATAGAGACCGGGGGTAACTACGAGCAGTACTTC.

This clone was detected only a few times. The chain is built from TRBV9 and TRBJ2-3; 8 bases are shared with TRBD2. Trimming cost V 3 bases and J 2 bases; bases outside gene matches: 8. Germline V gene lookup returns CDR1 SGDLS and CDR2 YYNGEE. The CDR3 has 16 residues. The CDR3 DNA reads as TGTGCCAGCAGCGGATCCGGGACTAGTTTCACAGATACGCAGTATTTT. This gives the protein CASSGSGTSFTDTQYF.

This clone was counted only a few times. This chain joins TRBV6-6 and TRBJ2-5; the match to TRBD1 covers 7 bases. V dropped 2 bases and J dropped 3; count of bases not matched to a gene: 3. The CDR3 length is 14 residues. In germline, CDR1 is MNHNY, CDR2 SVGAGI (reference sequence). The DNA for the CDR3 is TGTGCCAGCAGTTACGGGGGACAGAAAGAGACCCAGTACTTC. Its protein product is CASSYGGQKETQYF.

The chain has TRBV4-2 and TRBJ1-4, with a weak D call TRBD1 (6 bases). This CDR3 has 16 residues. Germline CDR1 LGHNA, CDR2 YNFKEQ. The V end was cut by 3 bases, the J end by 5 bases, with 16 bases between. This CDR3 is CASSHSGVTPNEKLFF. Written as DNA, the CDR3 is TGTGCCAGCAGCCACTCAGGGGTTACACCGAATGAAAAACTGTTTTTT.

This clone was seen a handful of times. The chain recombines TRBV19 with TRBJ2-4; maybe TRBD2 (5 bases). The CDR3 covers 14 residues. CDR1 is LNHDA, CDR2 SQIVND, per germline (reference sequence). Trimming took 7 bases from V and 0 from J, leaving 10 bases between them. CDR3 sequence: CASNTGLAKNIQYF. CDR3 DNA: TGTGCCAGTAACACCGGACTAGCCAAAAACATTCAGTACTTC. The variable domain in full, with the rest retrieved from reference TRBV19 and TRBJ2-4, is DGGITQSPKYLFRKEGQNVTLSCEQNLNHDAMYWYRQDPGQGLRLIYYSQIVNDFQKGDIAEGYSVSREKKESFPLTVTSAQKNPTAFYLCASNTGLAKNIQYFGAGTRLSVL.

In this sample, this clone turned up a few times. The J gene is TRBJ2-3, the V gene TRBV27; D remains ambiguous. V shed 3 bases and J shed 1 base, with 5 bases lying between them. The CDR3 sequence is 13 residues long. Germline V gives CDR1 MNHEY, CDR2 SMNVEV (reference sequence). The CDR3 reads CASSFGRTDTQYF. The CDR3 nucleotides read TGTGCCAGCAGTTTTGGACGCACAGATACGCAGTATTTT.

V and J are TRBV29-1 and TRBJ2-4, with D unresolved. This CDR3 spans 11 amino acids. Trimming shortened V by 4 bases and J by 12 bases, and 13 bases separated the two germline ends. Germline V CDR1 and CDR2: SQVTM, ANQGSEA. CDR3 region: CSVVWVQAQYF. The CDR3 DNA reads TGCAGCGTTGTATGGGTTCAGGCTCAGTACTTC.

J is TRBJ1-2 and V is TRBV2, with D tentatively TRBD1 (5 bases). The CDR3 is made up of 14 amino acids. Trimming cost V 6 bases and J 2 bases, with 13 bases left between them. Germline-derived CDR1 and CDR2 are SNHLY and FYNNEI. CDR3 sequence reads: CASSRTPQNYGYTF. DNA for the CDR3: TGTGCCAGCAGCCGGACACCACAGAACTATGGCTACACCTTC.

This clone has more than one count but fewer than ten. V and J are TRBV14 and TRBJ2-2; D possibly corresponds to TRBD1 (8 bases). CDR1 and CDR2 from the germline V gene are SGHDN and FVKESK. This CDR3 is built from 15 residues. The germline V and J ends were trimmed by 4 bases and 5 bases, with 14 bases remaining between them. Here the CDR3 reads CASSLQQGGTGELFF. CDR3 DNA: TGTGCCAGCAGCCTCCAACAGGGGGGGACCGGGGAGCTGTTTTTT.

This clone was counted between two and nine times. The chain recombines TRBV15 with TRBJ1-4; 7 nucleotides match TRBD1. The V gene end was trimmed by 4 bases and the J gene end by 6 bases; junction bases not matched to a gene: 8. This CDR3 is built from 15 residues. CDR1 LNHNV and CDR2 YYDKDF come from the germline V gene (reference sequence). The DNA of the CDR3 is TGTGCCACCAGCATGACAGGGAGGGGGGATGAAAAACTGTTTTTT. Its translation is CATSMTGRGDEKLFF. Based on the CDR3 plus reference TRBV15 and TRBJ1-4, the full variable domain is DAMVIQNPRYQVTQFGKPVTLSCSQTLNHNVMYWYQQKSSQAPKLLFHYYDKDFNNEADTPDNFQSRRPNTSFCFLDIRSPGLGDTAMYLCATSMTGRGDEKLFFGSGTQLSVL.

Comment on this clone: This sample includes further DNA sequences coding for the same CDR3. This chain connects TRBV30 to TRBJ2-5; D unresolved. Germline V CDR1 and CDR2: GTSNPN, SVGIG (reference sequence). The length of the CDR3 is 13 residues. Trimming shortened V by 0 bases and J by 2 bases, and 7 bases separated the two germline ends. The CDR3 DNA sequence: TGTGCCTGGAGTGTAAGGATACAAGAGACCCAGTACTTC. Translated, it gives CAWSVRIQETQYF.

In this sample, this clone turned up a few times. V usage is TRBV21-1 and J usage is TRBJ2-7; the table's TRBD1 call for D was not verified on the DNA. TRBV21-1 is deemed a pseudogene. CDR3 length equals 17 residues. The CDR3 nucleotides are TGTGCCAGCAGCGGAGGAGACAGGGCATATTCATCCTACGAGCAGTACTTC. This translates into CASSGGDRAYSSYEQYF.

On this clone itself: Different DNA sequences within this sample yield the same CDR3. The gene calls are TRBV4-3 and TRBJ2-2; D is unresolved. The CDR3 runs to 14 residues. Per the germline V gene, CDR1 is LGHNA and CDR2 is YSLEER. The germline V and J ends were trimmed by 0 bases and 5 bases, with 7 bases remaining between them. CDR3 loop: CASSQDRRTGELFF. The CDR3 coding sequence is TGCGCCAGCAGCCAAGATCGGCGTACCGGGGAGCTGTTTTTT.

Only a few counts were recorded for this clone. This chain connects TRBV18 to TRBJ2-7; 7 bases agree with TRBD2. Germline V CDR1 and CDR2: KGHSH, LQKENI. The J segment lost 4 bases and the V segment lost 5 bases, leaving 5 bases of the junction unmatched. This CDR3 is built from 13 residues. CDR3 in DNA: TGTGCCAGCTCATCAGCTAGCGGATACGAGCAGTACTTC. Protein sequence: CASSSASGYEQYF.

The chain combines TRBV28 with TRBJ2-5; perhaps TRBD1 as D (6 bases). The CDR3 is made up of 15 amino acids. V gave up 3 bases and J gave up 3 bases, with 14 bases separating them. Germline CDR1 is MDHEN and CDR2 is SYDVKM. CDR3 amino acids: CASSFSATGKETQYF. The CDR3, as DNA: TGTGCCAGCAGTTTCAGTGCTACAGGGAAAGAGACCCAGTACTTC.

V usage is TRBV13 and J usage is TRBJ1-2; 12 bases line up with TRBD1. With 8 bases clipped from V and 3 bases from J, the junction kept 10 bases outside the gene matches. The CDR3 spans 16 residues. Germline V gives CDR1 PRHDT, CDR2 FYEKMQ (reference sequence). CDR3 in DNA: TGTGCCAGCGGGACAGGGGGCTCCTTAAGGGACTATGGCTACACCTTC. It codes for CASGTGGSLRDYGYTF.

This chain joins TRBV9 and TRBJ2-7, with D uncertain. Germline V CDR1 and CDR2: SGDLS, YYNGEE. Trimming took off 0 bases at V and 0 bases at J, with 10 bases between the two ends. This CDR3 has 15 amino acids. Written as DNA, the CDR3 is TGTGCCAGCAGCGTAGATGTGGCAGCCTCCTACGAGCAGTACTTC. This codes for CASSVDVAASYEQYF.

The CDR3 spells CAISRTGQSSYNEQFF. DNA for the CDR3: TGTGCCATCAGCAGGACAGGGCAAAGCTCCTACAATGAGCAGTTCTTC. The gene calls are TRBV10-3 and TRBJ2-1; 8 nucleotides match TRBD1. V dropped 6 bases and J dropped 0; count of bases not matched to a gene: 7. Germline V gives CDR1 ENHRY, CDR2 SYGVKD. The CDR3 is made up of 16 amino acids.

Concerning this clone: This CDR3 is also generated by other DNA sequences in the sample. The gene calls are TRBV5-1 and TRBJ1-5; 7 bases are a match to TRBD1. This CDR3 spans 15 amino acids. After removal of 0 bases from V and 2 bases from J, the junction contained 2 bases not matched to a gene. Germline CDR1 SGHRS, CDR2 YFSETQ. In DNA form, the CDR3 reads TGCGCCAGCAGCTTGGAGGGGGCCCGCAATCAGCCCCAGCATTTT. Its protein is CASSLEGARNQPQHF.

This rearrangement joins TRBV19 to TRBJ2-3, with D maybe TRBD2 (5 bases). Germline V gene sequence: CDR1 LNHDA, CDR2 SQIVND (reference sequence). The germline V and J ends were trimmed by 6 bases and 8 bases, with 12 bases remaining between them. The CDR3 length is 12 residues. CDR3 in amino acids: CASSARAGTQYF. In nucleotides, the CDR3 is TGTGCCAGTAGCGCGAGGGCGGGTACGCAGTATTTT.

The gene calls are TRBV5-5 and TRBJ2-3; D may be TRBD2 (6 bases). With 1 base removed from V and 6 bases from J, the gap between germline ends came to 12 bases. Germline V gene sequence: CDR1 SGHKS, CDR2 YYEKEE (reference sequence). The CDR3 is 14 amino acids. DNA of the CDR3: TGTGCCAGCAGCTTGTATGGGGCGGGGGATACGCAGTATTTT. This encodes CASSLYGAGDTQYF.

This chain uses TRBV7-2 with TRBJ2-1, with 8 bases aligning to TRBD1. V lost 1 base to trimming and J lost 8 bases; unmatched junction nucleotides: 4. The CDR3 has 14 residues. Germline CDR1 is SGHTA and CDR2 is FQGNSA. The chain's CDR3 is CASSLGGQVYEQFF. The CDR3, as DNA: TGTGCCAGCAGCTTAGGGGGACAGGTGTATGAGCAGTTCTTC.

This chain links TRBV16 with TRBJ1-2; perhaps TRBD1 as D (5 bases). The CDR3 loop spans 14 amino acids. Germline loops: CDR1 KGHSY, CDR2 FQNENV. Trimming left V 4 bases short and J 4 bases short, with 13 bases between. The CDR3 DNA reads as TGTGCCAGCAGCCTAGTCAGGGATCCCTATGGCTACACCTTC. This gives the protein CASSLVRDPYGYTF.

The chain joins TRBV29-1 to TRBJ2-5; 9 bases match TRBD1. The trim removed 3 bases at V and 1 base at J, leaving 24 bases unmatched. This CDR3 contains 21 residues. Germline values: CDR1 SQVTM, CDR2 ANQGSEA. The CDR3 nucleotides are TGCAGCGTTGATGGATACGGTAGGACAGGGGAGAGTCACTACCGCCAAGAGACCCAGTACTTC. Amino acids: CSVDGYGRTGESHYRQETQYF.

The CDR3 loop is CASSLGGQVGYEQYF. The CDR3 coding sequence is TGTGCCAGCAGCTTAGGGGGACAGGTCGGCTACGAGCAGTACTTC. The chain joins TRBV7-9 to TRBJ2-7, with 8 bases lining up with TRBD1. V lost 1 base, J lost 3 bases, and 5 bases stayed unmatched. This CDR3 has 15 residues. Germline-derived CDR1 and CDR2 are SEHNR and FQNEAQ (reference sequence).

There are a few counts of this clone. The chain has TRBV6-5 and TRBJ2-3; D not certain. CDR1 is MNHEY and CDR2 is SVGAGI in the germline V gene. CDR3 length: 13 amino acids. The V gene lost 2 bases and the J gene lost 5 bases, with 8 bases spanning the gap. The DNA of the CDR3 is TGTGCCAGCAGTTACGGTGCCGGAGATACGCAGTATTTT. It yields the protein CASSYGAGDTQYF.

The V gene is TRBV7-6, the J gene TRBJ2-2, with a possible D match to TRBD1 (5 bases). CDR1 SGHVS and CDR2 FNYEAQ come from the germline V gene. V lost 5 bases to trimming and J lost 6 bases, with 16 bases between them. This CDR3 contains 15 residues. CDR3 in amino acids: CASSVRYRLPGELFF. The CDR3 DNA reads as TGTGCCAGCAGCGTTCGTTACAGGCTACCCGGGGAGCTGTTTTTT.

This clone has just a few counts. The CDR3, as DNA: TGTGCCAGCACCGAGACTAGCGGGAGGAACAATGAGCAGTTCTTC. Translating it yields CASTETSGRNNEQFF. The chain has TRBV28 and TRBJ2-1; 13 positions match TRBD2. The CDR3 consists of 15 residues. The junction had 5 bases not matched to a gene; V was cut back by 7 bases and J by 5 bases. From germline, CDR1 is MDHEN and CDR2 SYDVKM.

This clone occurred a few times. This chain uses TRBV5-4 with TRBJ2-4; 8 bases line up with TRBD2. Trimming took 4 bases from V and 7 from J; bases not matched to a gene: 7. This CDR3 region has 14 residues. Germline V gives CDR1 SGHNT, CDR2 YYREEE (reference sequence). CDR3 bases: TGTGCCAGCAGCCCCGCCCGCGGGGGGAACATTCAGTACTTC. Translation gives CASSPARGGNIQYF.

This rearrangement joins TRBV5-1 to TRBJ2-1; D gene uncertain. V was trimmed by 0 bases and J by 2 bases, leaving 9 bases between them. The CDR3 runs 15 residues. The germline V gene has CDR1 SGHRS and CDR2 YFSETQ. This CDR3 reads CASSLVDSAYNEQFF. The CDR3 nucleotides read TGCGCCAGCAGCTTGGTGGATAGTGCCTACAATGAGCAGTTCTTC.